This TCR beta chain was identified during a study of cytomegalovirus exposure and HLA in healthy donors. The CDR3 is 13 residues long. V lost 5 bases and J 1 base, leaving 8 bases between the germline ends. Germline CDR1 is MNHNY and CDR2 is SVGAGI (reference sequence). Whole-study results and caveats: According to the study, roughly 180 TCR beta chains were cytomegalovirus-associated.

Use of 60 Vbeta and 13 Jbeta primers characterized the PCR. Profiling relied on immunoSEQ multiplex PCR, and the TCRdb table lists in-frame clones only, not all of them. The sample lists 90,000 to 130,000 clones, just under 70% occurring once. About this clone itself: Its antigen is unknown.

This TCR was recovered from a young man in good health and CMV-seropositive. The sample consisted of PBMCs. J is TRBJ1-1 and V is TRBV6-6; D uncertain. The CDR3 DNA is TGTGCCAGCAGTCGCGGGGAGAACACTGAAGCTTTCTTT. Protein: CASSRGENTEAFF.